This TCR beta chain was documented in a study of cytomegalovirus exposure and HLA in healthy donors. Findings and caveats of the study: Later analysis identified several of the most significant clusters that appeared linked to common viral pathogens. By a later analysis, the bulk of CMV-associated TCR beta chains appeared HLA-restricted.

PCR used 60 Vbeta primers and 13 Jbeta primers. In the original workflow: Some 9.9 million shared chains were among about 80 million unique TCR beta chains counted in a later analysis. Sequencing used immunoSEQ multiplex PCR; TCRdb keeps in-frame clones, though not all of them. The V and J calls and clone size were taken over from that table, and D and trimming were inferred from the DNA. The repertoire includes about 190,000 clones, more than 70% of them detected once, and 1.5% to 2% sits in the top ten. The V end was cut by 4 bases, the J end by 4 bases, with 13 bases between. Germline-derived CDR1 and CDR2 are MRHNA and SNTAGT. The CDR3 is 14 residues long. Sampled while nominally healthy, donors likely had unrecorded immune exposures. This clone appeared a few times. What it recognizes is unknown.

The chain employs TRBV6-4 and TRBJ1-1; TRBD1 might be the D (5 bases). This receptor was obtained from a man aged 40-55 years in good health and CMV-seropositive. Sequencing used PBMCs. This CDR3 reads CASSASGGSTEAFF. CDR3 DNA sequence: TGTGCCAGCAGTGCCTCGGGGGGTTCCACTGAAGCTTTCTTT.